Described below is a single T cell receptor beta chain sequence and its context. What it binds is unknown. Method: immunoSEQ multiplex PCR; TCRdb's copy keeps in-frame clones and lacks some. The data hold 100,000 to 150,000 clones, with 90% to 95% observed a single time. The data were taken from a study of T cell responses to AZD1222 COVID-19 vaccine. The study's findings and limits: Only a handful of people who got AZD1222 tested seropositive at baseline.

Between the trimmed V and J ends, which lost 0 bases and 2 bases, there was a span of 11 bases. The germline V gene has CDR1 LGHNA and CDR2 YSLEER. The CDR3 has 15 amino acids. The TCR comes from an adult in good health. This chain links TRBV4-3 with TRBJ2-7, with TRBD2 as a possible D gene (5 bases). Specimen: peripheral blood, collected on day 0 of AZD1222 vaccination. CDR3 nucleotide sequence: TGCGCCAGCAGCCAAGAAGCCCGGGGTCCCTACGAGCAGTACTTC. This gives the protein CASSQEARGPYEQYF.